The 10 T cell receptor beta chains given below trace back to one sample, sequenced in a study of blood T cells in healthy people across ages. Together with a sample-barcoded 5' primer, a J-beta primer mix was included in a second PCR lasting 7 to 11 cycles. MiXCR was run by TCRdb on the 5' RACE reads, yielding one entry per CDR3 protein. This sample yields roughly 570,000 distinct CDR3 sequences, of which about 25% are seen a single time; less than 20% belongs to the top ten. Input material: blood. Receptor source: an older woman in good health.

This rearrangement joins TRBV4-2 to TRBJ1-1; 11 bases line up with TRBD1. The germline CDR1 and CDR2 sequences are LGHNA and YNFKEQ. V shed 4 bases and J 1 base; nucleotides not matched to a gene: 2. The CDR3 extends over 15 amino acids. The CDR3 protein is CASSPGTGGNTEAFF. The CDR3 bases are TGTGCCAGCAGCCCCGGGACAGGGGGGAACACTGAAGCTTTCTTT.

The chain couples TRBV12-3 or TRBV12-4 to TRBJ2-1; 9 positions match TRBD1. The CDR3 is made up of 15 amino acids. J lost 7 bases, V lost 6 bases, and 10 bases had no gene match. As DNA, the CDR3 is TGTGCCAGCAGAAAGCGGTACAGGGGGCCGAATGAGCAGTTCTTC. Translated, it gives CASRKRYRGPNEQFF.

The chain has TRBV7-2 and TRBJ2-2; 7 bases align to TRBD1. The CDR3 contains 15 residues. J lost 6 bases, V lost 5 bases, and 9 bases had no gene match. Germline-derived CDR1 and CDR2 are SGHTA and FQGNSA. Here the CDR3 DNA reads TGTGCCAGCAGCCAAACACAGGGGTGGTCCGGGGAGCTGTTTTTT. Its protein is CASSQTQGWSGELFF.

This chain links TRBV6-5 with TRBJ2-6; the D call may be TRBD1 or TRBD2 (5 bases each). The CDR3 covers 15 residues. The V and J ends lost 8 bases and 0 bases respectively, with 11 bases between them. CDR1 and CDR2 (germline): MNHEY, SVGAGI. Written as DNA, the CDR3 is TGTGCCAGCCGGGGCTCCTTCTCTGGGGCCAACGTCCTGACTTTC. It yields the protein CASRGSFSGANVLTF.

The V gene is TRBV5-1, the J gene TRBJ2-2, with 9 bases that match TRBD1. Germline V CDR1 and CDR2: SGHRS, YFSETQ. J was trimmed by 5 bases and V by 4 bases; bases with no gene match: 15. The CDR3 length is 18 residues. The CDR3 sequence is CASSQGTGLIKGTGELFF. CDR3 coding DNA: TGCGCCAGCAGCCAGGGGACAGGGCTAATCAAGGGGACCGGGGAGCTGTTTTTT.

The chain joins TRBV6-1 to TRBJ2-5; 7 nucleotides agree with TRBD2. J was trimmed by 4 bases and V by 11 bases; bases with no gene match: 22. Germline V lookup: CDR1 MNHNS, CDR2 SASEGT. CDR3 length equals 17 residues. CDR3 coding DNA: TGTGCCTCTTGGGGAGGGAGGGGAATCAGTTACGGAGAGACCCAGTACTTC. Translated, it gives CASWGGRGISYGETQYF.

In its sample, this clonotype was seen a few times. Written as DNA, the CDR3 is TGTGCCAGCAGCCAATCTGTGGCGGGGGGCCCCTACGAGCAGTACTTC. Translating it yields CASSQSVAGGPYEQYF. The rearrangement joins TRBV4-2 to TRBJ2-5, with 8 bases aligning to TRBD2. The J call is uncertain, as TRBJ2-7 better fits the DNA end. The germline CDR1 and CDR2 sequences are LGHNA and YNFKEQ. The CDR3 loop spans 16 amino acids.

This chain connects TRBV9 to TRBJ1-2; 9 nucleotides line up with TRBD1. After removal of 3 bases from V and 5 bases from J, the junction contained 5 bases not matched to a gene. CDR1 and CDR2 from the germline V gene are SGDLS and YYNGEE. This CDR3 contains 14 residues. For the CDR3, the DNA is TGTGCCAGCAGCGCTGAAGACAGGGGGTATGGCTACACCTTC. Its protein is CASSAEDRGYGYTF.

This clonotype appeared a few times. V gene TRBV20-1 combines with J gene TRBJ2-4; TRBD2 matches 7 bases. The CDR3 extends over 17 amino acids. V was clipped by 1 base and J by 2 bases; unmatched bases: 11. Germline values: CDR1 DFQATT, CDR2 SNEGSKA (reference sequence). CDR3 sequence reads: CSARGWGGREPKNIQYF. CDR3 coding DNA: TGCAGTGCTAGAGGATGGGGGGGAAGGGAACCCAAAAACATTCAGTACTTC.

The chain recombines TRBV7-2 with TRBJ2-7, with 7 bases that match TRBD1. The germline CDR1 and CDR2 sequences are SGHTA and FQGNSA. The CDR3 runs to 12 residues. The V segment lost 5 bases and the J segment 7 bases; nucleotides outside the gene matches: 5. DNA for the CDR3: TGTGCCAGCAGCAGGGGGCTGGGGGAGCAGTACTTC. Translated, it gives CASSRGLGEQYF.